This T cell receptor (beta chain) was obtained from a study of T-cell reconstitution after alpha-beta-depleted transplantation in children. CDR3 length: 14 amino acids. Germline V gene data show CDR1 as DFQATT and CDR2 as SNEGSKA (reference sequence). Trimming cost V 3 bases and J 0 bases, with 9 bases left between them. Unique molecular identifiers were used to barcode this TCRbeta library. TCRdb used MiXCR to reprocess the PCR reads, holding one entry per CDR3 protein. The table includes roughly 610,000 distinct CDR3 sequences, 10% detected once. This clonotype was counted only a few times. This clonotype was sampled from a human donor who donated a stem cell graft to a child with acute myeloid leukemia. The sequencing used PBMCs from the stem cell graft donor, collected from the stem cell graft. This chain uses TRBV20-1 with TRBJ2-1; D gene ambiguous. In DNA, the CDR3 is TGCAGTGCTAGCGGGTCCAGCTCCTACAATGAGCAGTTCTTC. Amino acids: CSASGSSSYNEQFF.